These 24 T cell receptor beta chains were all obtained from the same sample, sequenced in a study of blood T cell repertoires in COVID-19. TCRdb keeps only in-frame clones here, not all; method: immunoSEQ multiplex PCR. The sample has a few hundred thousand clones; around 89% are singletons. The sample consisted of PBMCs or T cells enriched from blood (not recorded which). These TCRs come from a woman aged 40 to 49 who had recovered from COVID-19.

The chain is built from TRBV6-5 and TRBJ2-7; no clear D gene. Germline V CDR1 and CDR2: MNHEY, SVGAGI. The germline V and J ends were trimmed by 0 bases and 3 bases, with 3 bases remaining between them. The CDR3 spans 12 residues. CDR3 in DNA: TGTGCCAGCAGTTACTCTAACTACGAGCAGTACTTC. Translating gives CASSYSNYEQYF.

This rearrangement joins TRBV12-5 to TRBJ2-3; 8 bases fit TRBD2. The CDR3 is made up of 15 amino acids. Germline CDR1 is LGHNT and CDR2 is FRNRAP. The junction had 6 bases not matched to a gene; V was cut back by 7 bases and J by 0 bases. In DNA, the CDR3 is TGTGCTAGTGTAAGACTAGCGATTAGCACAGATACGCAGTATTTT. This gives the protein CASVRLAISTDTQYF.

The rearrangement links TRBV2 to TRBJ1-1; D is undetermined. Per germline, CDR1 SNHLY and CDR2 FYNNEI. The CDR3 has 11 residues. Trimming stripped 6 bases from V and 3 bases from J, with 5 bases between. CDR3: CASRTYTEAFF. CDR3 DNA: TGTGCCAGCAGGACTTACACTGAAGCTTTCTTT. Using reference TRBV2 and TRBJ1-1 for the parts outside the CDR3, the full variable domain is EPEVTQTPSHQVTQMGQEVILRCVPISNHLYFYWYRQILGQKVEFLVSFYNNEISEKSEIFDDQFSVERPDGSNFTLKIRSTKLEDSAMYFCASRTYTEAFFGQGTRLTVV.

This chain uses TRBV2 with TRBJ1-1; tentative D call: TRBD1 (5 bases). The CDR3 runs to 12 residues. V lost 11 bases and J lost 6, with 16 bases in between. Germline assignment: CDR1 SNHLY and CDR2 FYNNEI. Here the CDR3 DNA reads TGTGCCCTCAGGGAAGATCGCGCTGAAGCTTTCTTT. Its translation: CALREDRAEAFF.

This clone was counted once. V gene TRBV19 combines with J gene TRBJ1-3, with D hard to call. CDR3 length: 14 amino acids. Between the trimmed V and J ends, which lost 5 bases and 0 bases, there was a span of 8 bases. Germline lookup yields CDR1 LNHDA and CDR2 SQIVND (reference sequence). CDR3 sequence: CASSAVNSGNTIYF. CDR3 in DNA: TGTGCCAGTAGTGCGGTCAACTCTGGAAACACCATATATTTT.

The rearrangement uses TRBV3-1 (or the pseudogene TRBV3-2) and TRBJ1-1; possibly TRBD1 for D (6 bases). Trimming removed 0 bases at V and 4 bases at J, with 21 bases between. From germline, CDR1 is LGHDT and CDR2 YNNKEL (reference sequence). The CDR3 has 18 amino acids. CDR3 in amino acids: CASSQEVGGGHFFTEAFF. CDR3 sequence (DNA): TGTGCCAGCAGCCAAGAGGTCGGGGGGGGGCACTTTTTCACTGAAGCTTTCTTT.

Note on this clone: The same CDR3 arises from other DNA sequences in this sample as well. This rearrangement joins TRBV11-2 to TRBJ2-7, with TRBD2 matching 11 bases. Germline values: CDR1 SGHAT, CDR2 FQNNGV. The CDR3 covers 16 residues. V shed 1 base and J 4 bases; nucleotides not matched to a gene: 6. DNA for the CDR3: TGTGCCAGCAGCTTAGTGGCTAGCGGGAGGTTGTACGAGCAGTACTTC. Residues: CASSLVASGRLYEQYF.

The chain joins TRBV6-5 to TRBJ1-1, with D uncertain. Trimming left V 7 bases short and J 4 bases short, with 19 bases between. The germline gives CDR1 MNHEY, CDR2 SVGAGI. This CDR3 comprises 15 residues. CDR3 nucleotide sequence: TGTGCCAGCATCTCGCAACCGGAGGGTCCCACTGAAGCTTTCTTT. Protein product: CASISQPEGPTEAFF.

The V call is TRBV4-1, the J call TRBJ1-6; D is possibly TRBD1 (5 bases). Germline V gene data show CDR1 as MGHRA and CDR2 as YSYEKL. V was pared by 0 bases and J by 7 bases, with 13 bases between. CDR3 length: 16 residues. Written as DNA, the CDR3 is TGCGCCAGCAGCCAAGAGGGTCAGGGTATCAATTCACCCCTCCACTTT. Translating gives CASSQEGQGINSPLHF.

CDR3 loop: CASSPGNQPQHF. The CDR3 DNA follows: TGTGCCAGCAGCCCAGGGAATCAGCCCCAGCATTTT. The chain carries TRBV7-9 and TRBJ1-5; a weak D match, TRBD1 (5 bases). The ends were cut back, 5 bases at V and 4 bases at J, with 6 bases in the middle. The CDR3 length is 12 residues. Looked up from germline, CDR1 is SEHNR and CDR2 is FQNEAQ (reference sequence).

The chain carries TRBV3-1 (or the pseudogene TRBV3-2) and TRBJ2-1; TRBD2 matches at 8 bases. The CDR3 is made up of 15 amino acids. Trimming removed 1 base from V and 6 bases from J; junction bases left unmatched: 5. The germline V gene encodes CDR1 LGHDT and CDR2 YNNKEL (reference sequence). The CDR3 DNA sequence: TGTGCCAGCAGCCAAGTGGGACTAGGGGCCAATGAGCAGTTCTTC. Encoded protein: CASSQVGLGANEQFF.

The chain is built from TRBV24-1 and TRBJ1-1; D might be TRBD1 (6 bases). The V gene's germline CDR1 is KGHDR and CDR2 SFDVKD. The length of the CDR3 is 13 residues. V was shortened by 4 bases and J by 2 bases, with 7 bases between the two germline ends. DNA of the CDR3: TGTGCCACCAGTGAGGGACACAACACTGAAGCTTTCTTT. Translated: CATSEGHNTEAFF.

The J gene is TRBJ1-2, the V gene TRBV12-5, with TRBD1 identical over 8 bases. The CDR3 spans 14 residues. Germline V gene sequence: CDR1 LGHNT, CDR2 FRNRAP. V lost 6 bases, J lost 6 bases, and 9 bases stayed unmatched. Here the CDR3 DNA reads TGTGCTAGTGGATACGGGTCAGGGGGCAATGGCTACACCTTC. Protein product: CASGYGSGGNGYTF.

This rearrangement joins TRBV13 to TRBJ2-5; 13 bases match TRBD2. Germline CDR1 is PRHDT and CDR2 is FYEKMQ (reference sequence). The CDR3 covers 17 residues. V was clipped by 5 bases and J by 0 bases; unmatched bases: 6. CDR3 sequence (DNA): TGTGCCAGCAGCCCCGAGACTAGCGGGAGGCACCAAGAGACCCAGTACTTC. It codes for CASSPETSGRHQETQYF. Full variable domain (outside the CDR3, taken from reference TRBV13 and TRBJ2-5): AAGVIQSPRHLIKEKRETATLKCYPIPRHDTVYWYQQGPGQDPQFLISFYEKMQSDKGSIPDRFSAQQFSDYHSELNMSSLELGDSALYFCASSPETSGRHQETQYFGPGTRLLVL.

This clone has just one count. The genes are TRBV18 and TRBJ2-1; TRBD2 matches 7 bases. V was pared by 4 bases and J by 0 bases, with 3 bases of the junction left unmatched. The CDR3 contains 15 residues. Germline CDR1 reads KGHSH; CDR2 reads LQKENI. CDR3 protein: CASSQGLDSYNEQFF. The CDR3 DNA reads as TGTGCCAGCTCACAAGGACTAGACTCCTACAATGAGCAGTTCTTC.

The chain couples TRBV21-1 to TRBJ2-1; the DNA was not used to check the table's D call, TRBD2. TRBV21-1 is a listed pseudogene. The CDR3 totals 15 residues. CDR3 loop: CASGLLAGSYNEQFF. Written as DNA, the CDR3 is TGTGCCAGCGGTTTACTAGCGGGATCCTACAATGAGCAGTTCTTC.

This clone was seen only a few times. The rearrangement joins TRBV10-2 to TRBJ2-3; D may be TRBD2 (6 bases). CDR3 length: 12 residues. Germline-derived CDR1 and CDR2 are WSHSY and SAAADI. The V and J ends lost 6 bases and 4 bases respectively, with 8 bases between them. CDR3 bases: TGCGCCAGCAGGGGGACTGCAGATACGCAGTATTTT. It translates to CASRGTADTQYF.

The chain recombines TRBV7-8 with TRBJ1-6, with D possibly TRBD1 on 6 matching bases. Trimming cost V 5 bases and J 8 bases, with 19 bases left between them. The CDR3 sequence is 16 residues long. The germline V gene encodes CDR1 SGHVS and CDR2 FQNEAQ. Here the CDR3 reads CASSIGQLYLDSPLHF. The DNA of the CDR3 is TGTGCCAGCAGCATTGGACAGCTTTACTTGGATTCACCCCTCCACTTT. Looking up the rest from reference TRBV7-8 and TRBJ1-6 gives the full variable domain: GAGVSQSPRYKVAKRGQDVALRCDPISGHVSLFWYQQALGQGPEFLTYFQNEAQLDKSGLPSDRFFAERPEGSVSTLKIQRTQQEDSAVYLCASSIGQLYLDSPLHFGNGTRLTVT.

This sequence joins TRBV24-1 and TRBJ2-5; perhaps TRBD1 as D (6 bases). This CDR3 region has 17 residues. Germline-derived CDR1 and CDR2 are KGHDR and SFDVKD. The germline V and J ends were trimmed by 1 base and 1 base, with 15 bases remaining between them. The CDR3 DNA reads as TGTGCCACCAGTGATTTCGGGAAACAGGGTGGCCAAGAGACCCAGTACTTC. It yields the protein CATSDFGKQGGQETQYF.

The chain carries TRBV2 and TRBJ2-5; TRBD2 aligns across 13 bases. The V and J ends lost 6 bases and 1 base, in that order; junction bases with no gene match: 5. The germline V gene encodes CDR1 SNHLY and CDR2 FYNNEI. The CDR3 covers 16 residues. Here the CDR3 reads CASSRLAGGSQETQYF. In DNA form, the CDR3 reads TGTGCCAGCAGCCGACTAGCGGGAGGCTCCCAAGAGACCCAGTACTTC.

This clone was observed once. This chain uses TRBV27 with TRBJ2-2; the match to TRBD2 covers 8 bases. Germline values: CDR1 MNHEY, CDR2 SMNVEV (reference sequence). The CDR3 covers 15 residues. Trimming took 6 bases from V and 4 from J; bases not matched to a gene: 7. The chain's CDR3 is CASRPGGRITGELFF. The CDR3 DNA is TGTGCCAGCAGACCGGGGGGGCGTATCACCGGGGAGCTGTTTTTT.

This chain connects TRBV5-1 to TRBJ2-2; D is perhaps TRBD1 (6 bases). CDR1 SGHRS and CDR2 YFSETQ come from the germline V gene. The germline V and J ends were trimmed by 6 bases and 7 bases, with 16 bases remaining between them. CDR3 length: 14 amino acids. CDR3 bases: TGCGCCAGCACCCCTACAGGGTTTGGCGGGGAGCTGTTTTTT. Amino acid sequence: CASTPTGFGGELFF.

The genes are TRBV11-3 and TRBJ1-1; a possible D gene is TRBD1 (5 bases). CDR3 length: 14 residues. Trimming took off 0 bases at V and 3 bases at J, with 8 bases between the two ends. Germline V gene sequence: CDR1 SGHNT, CDR2 YENEEA. CDR3 DNA: TGTGCCAGCAGCTTAGATCGGGGGGACACTGAAGCTTTCTTT. Translation gives CASSLDRGDTEAFF.

The V gene is TRBV14, the J gene TRBJ1-1; maybe TRBD1 (6 bases). This CDR3 spans 14 amino acids. Germline V gives CDR1 SGHDN, CDR2 FVKESK. V lost 1 base and J lost 1, with 7 bases in between. The CDR3: CASSQGTANTEAFF. Here the CDR3 DNA reads TGTGCCAGCAGCCAAGGGACAGCGAACACTGAAGCTTTCTTT.